These 16 T cell receptor beta chains came from one sample sequenced in a study of cytomegalovirus exposure and HLA in healthy donors. Researchers ran the PCR with 60 Vbeta and 13 Jbeta primers. Using immunoSEQ multiplex PCR, the repertoire was profiled, and TCRdb retains in-frame clones only, with some absent. The sample has about 75,000 clones; roughly 88% are singletons. Sequencing used PBMCs. These TCRs come from a man between 65 and 85 years old in good health and CMV-seropositive.

This sequence joins TRBV10-1 and TRBJ2-2, with D uncertain. V was pared by 7 bases and J by 5 bases, with 5 bases between. Germline CDR1 reads WNHNN; CDR2 reads SYGVQD (reference sequence). The CDR3 is 11 residues long. This CDR3 reads CASNRTGELFF. CDR3 bases: TGCGCCAGCAATAGAACCGGGGAGCTGTTTTTT.

This clone has just a few counts. CDR3 region: CASKNPTTGNTGELFF. CDR3 DNA: TGTGCCAGCAAAAACCCCACCACAGGGAACACCGGGGAGCTGTTTTTT. This chain joins TRBV19 and TRBJ2-2; D might be TRBD1 (5 bases). The germline V and J ends were trimmed by 9 bases and 1 base, with 18 bases remaining between them. The CDR3 totals 16 residues. Germline V gene lookup returns CDR1 LNHDA and CDR2 SQIVND (reference sequence).

This CDR3 reads CAISQDRGRTEAFF. The CDR3 DNA follows: TGTGCCATCAGCCAGGACAGGGGGCGCACTGAAGCTTTCTTT. The chain is built from TRBV10-3 and TRBJ1-1, with 11 bases fitting TRBD1. Trimming cost V 6 bases and J 4 bases; bases outside gene matches: 4. Per the germline V gene, CDR1 is ENHRY and CDR2 is SYGVKD. This CDR3 contains 14 residues.

The CDR3 loop is CASSQEASGNPYEQYF. The CDR3, as DNA: TGCGCCAGCAGCCAAGAAGCTAGCGGGAACCCCTACGAGCAGTACTTC. V usage is TRBV4-1 and J usage is TRBJ2-7; 9 bases are shared with TRBD2. Trimming took 0 bases from V and 2 from J; bases not matched to a gene: 5. Germline CDR1 MGHRA, CDR2 YSYEKL. This CDR3 has 16 residues.

The J gene is TRBJ2-5, the V gene TRBV19; 8 bases align to TRBD2. From germline, CDR1 is LNHDA and CDR2 SQIVND (reference sequence). After removal of 2 bases from V and 5 bases from J, the junction contained 13 bases not matched to a gene. There are 17 residues in the CDR3. The CDR3 coding sequence is TGTGCCAGTAGTATACGGCACGGGACTAGGCCCTTTGAGACCCAGTACTTC. Its protein product is CASSIRHGTRPFETQYF.

The rearrangement links TRBV2 to TRBJ2-5, with 8 bases identical to TRBD1. Germline CDR1 SNHLY, CDR2 FYNNEI. This CDR3 contains 15 residues. V shed 4 bases, J shed 1 base, and the junction held 5 bases outside the gene matches. The CDR3, as DNA: TGTGCCAGCAGTGGTACAGGGGGTGTCCAAGAGACCCAGTACTTC. Its translation: CASSGTGGVQETQYF.

The chain couples TRBV27 to TRBJ2-7; D is perhaps TRBD1 (5 bases). The germline CDR1 and CDR2 sequences are MNHEY and SMNVEV (reference sequence). This CDR3 comprises 14 residues. V was cut by 5 bases and J by 2 bases, with 13 bases left in between. CDR3 amino acids: CASSRQQEPYEQYF. The CDR3 DNA sequence: TGTGCCAGCAGTAGACAGCAAGAACCCTACGAGCAGTACTTC.

This clone has only one observation. The chain uses TRBV6-5 and TRBJ2-1; TRBD1 is a possible D gene (6 bases). Germline V gene sequence: CDR1 MNHEY, CDR2 SVGAGI. The CDR3 is 13 residues long. V lost 7 bases to trimming and J lost 6 bases, with 13 bases between them. The DNA for the CDR3 is TGTGCCAGCAATAAAGGGACAAGCAATGAGCAGTTCTTC. Its translation is CASNKGTSNEQFF.

This clone was observed once. The chain combines TRBV7-8 with TRBJ2-1; possible D gene TRBD2, 6 bases. The CDR3 has 16 residues. Germline loops: CDR1 SGHVS, CDR2 FQNEAQ. Trimming took off 5 bases at V and 5 bases at J, with 19 bases between the two ends. The CDR3 bases are TGTGCCAGCAGCCAACGTGGGGGGAGCTTCGACAATGAGCAGTTCTTC. Translated: CASSQRGGSFDNEQFF.

This CDR3 reads CASSSRAGGYEQYF. The CDR3 DNA reads as TGCGCCAGCAGCAGCCGAGCGGGAGGTTACGAGCAGTACTTC. The chain employs TRBV5-1 and TRBJ2-7; TRBD2 agrees at 9 bases. The trim removed 4 bases at V and 4 bases at J, leaving 6 bases unmatched. The CDR3 runs 14 residues. CDR1 and CDR2 from the germline V gene are SGHRS and YFSETQ.

The rearrangement links TRBV7-8 to TRBJ1-4; the D gene is possibly TRBD1 (6 bases). This CDR3 is built from 15 residues. The V gene's germline CDR1 is SGHVS and CDR2 FQNEAQ. The V end was cut by 4 bases, the J end by 4 bases, with 13 bases between. The CDR3 here is CASSSQTGRNEKLFF. The CDR3 coding sequence is TGTGCCAGCAGCTCCCAGACAGGACGTAATGAAAAACTGTTTTTT.

The chain recombines TRBV7-2 with TRBJ2-2, with a weak D call TRBD1 (7 bases). The germline gives CDR1 SGHTA, CDR2 FQGNSA. The CDR3 runs 15 residues. Trimming removed 6 bases at V and 4 bases at J, with 15 bases between. The CDR3 nucleotides are TGTGCCAGCAGGTTTGGGCAGGGGGGCACCGGGGAGCTGTTTTTT. The encoded protein is CASRFGQGGTGELFF.

The V gene is TRBV6-1, the J gene TRBJ2-5; 12 positions match TRBD1. Germline CDR1 is MNHNS and CDR2 is SASEGT. The CDR3 covers 17 residues. V was clipped by 2 bases and J by 13 bases; unmatched bases: 17. CDR3 in DNA: TGTGCCAGCAGTGAATTCTTTAATCCGGGACAGGGGGCCGACACGTACTTC. This translates into CASSEFFNPGQGADTYF.

Only one count was recorded for this clone. This chain uses TRBV28 with TRBJ2-7, with 10 bases fitting TRBD1. The CDR3 has 16 residues. The germline gives CDR1 MDHEN, CDR2 SYDVKM. V lost 2 bases, J lost 4 bases, and 8 bases stayed unmatched. CDR3 loop: CASSLGDRGRGYEQYF. The CDR3 DNA follows: TGTGCCAGCAGTTTAGGGGACAGGGGCCGCGGGTACGAGCAGTACTTC.

The table lists this clone with a few counts. This chain connects TRBV6-1 to TRBJ1-1; a possible D gene is TRBD1 (6 bases). From germline, CDR1 is MNHNS and CDR2 SASEGT. V lost 3 bases and J lost 5, with 10 bases in between. The CDR3 runs to 13 residues. The CDR3 sequence: CASSEIQGTEAFF. For the CDR3, the DNA is TGTGCCAGCAGTGAGATTCAGGGGACTGAAGCTTTCTTT.

The chain joins TRBV7-6 to TRBJ2-7; TRBD2 matches 10 bases. This CDR3 comprises 16 residues. Germline V lookup: CDR1 SGHVS, CDR2 FNYEAQ. Unmatched junction bases numbered 7, after V lost 1 base and J lost 4 bases. This CDR3 reads CASSLGLAGAGYEQYF. DNA for the CDR3: TGTGCCAGCAGCTTAGGGCTAGCGGGAGCGGGGTACGAGCAGTACTTC.